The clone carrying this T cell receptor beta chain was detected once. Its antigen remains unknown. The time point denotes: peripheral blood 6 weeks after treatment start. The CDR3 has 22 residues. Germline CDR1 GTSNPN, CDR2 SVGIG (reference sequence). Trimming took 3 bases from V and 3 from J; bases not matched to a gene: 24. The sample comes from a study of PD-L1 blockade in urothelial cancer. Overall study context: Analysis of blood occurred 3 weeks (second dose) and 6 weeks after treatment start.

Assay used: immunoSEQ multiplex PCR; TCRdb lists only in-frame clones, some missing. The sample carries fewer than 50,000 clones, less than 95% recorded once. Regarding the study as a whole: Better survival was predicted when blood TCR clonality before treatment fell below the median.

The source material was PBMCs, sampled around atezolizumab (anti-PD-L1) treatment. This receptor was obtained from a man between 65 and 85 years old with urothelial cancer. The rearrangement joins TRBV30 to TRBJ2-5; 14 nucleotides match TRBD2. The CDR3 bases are TGTGCCTGGAGCCCCTTTGTTTGCCCCCTCTGGACTAGCGGGGGGAAAAAAGAGACCCAGTACTTC. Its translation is CAWSPFVCPLWTSGGKKETQYF.